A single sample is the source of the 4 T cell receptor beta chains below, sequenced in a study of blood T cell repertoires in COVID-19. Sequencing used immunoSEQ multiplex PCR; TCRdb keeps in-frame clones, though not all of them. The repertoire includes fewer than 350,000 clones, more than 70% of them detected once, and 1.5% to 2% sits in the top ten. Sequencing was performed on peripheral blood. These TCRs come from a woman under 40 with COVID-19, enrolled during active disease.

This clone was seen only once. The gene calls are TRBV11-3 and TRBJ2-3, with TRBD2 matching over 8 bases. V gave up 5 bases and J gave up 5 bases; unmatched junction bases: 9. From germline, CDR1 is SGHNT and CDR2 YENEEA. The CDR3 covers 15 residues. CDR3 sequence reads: CASSRGGEREDTQYF. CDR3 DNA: TGTGCCAGCAGCCGGGGGGGGGAACGAGAAGATACGCAGTATTTT.

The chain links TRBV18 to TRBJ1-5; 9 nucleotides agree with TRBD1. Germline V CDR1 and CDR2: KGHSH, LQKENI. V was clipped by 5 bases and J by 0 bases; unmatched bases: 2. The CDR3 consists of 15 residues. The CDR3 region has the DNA TGTGCCAGCTCAGGGGACAGGGCTAGCAATCAGCCCCAGCATTTT. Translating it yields CASSGDRASNQPQHF. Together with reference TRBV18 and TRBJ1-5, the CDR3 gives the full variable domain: NAGVMQNPRHLVRRRGQEARLRCSPMKGHSHVYWYRQLPEEGLKFMVYLQKENIIDESGMPKERFSAEFPKEGPSILRIQQVVRGDSAAYFCASSGDRASNQPQHFGDGTRLSIL.

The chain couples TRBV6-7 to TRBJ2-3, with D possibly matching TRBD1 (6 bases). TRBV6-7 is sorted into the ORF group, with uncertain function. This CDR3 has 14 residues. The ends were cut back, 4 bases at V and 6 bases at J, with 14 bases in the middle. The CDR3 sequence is CASSLLGAVDTQYF. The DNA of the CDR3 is TGTGCCAGCAGTTTATTGGGGGCGGTGGATACGCAGTATTTT.

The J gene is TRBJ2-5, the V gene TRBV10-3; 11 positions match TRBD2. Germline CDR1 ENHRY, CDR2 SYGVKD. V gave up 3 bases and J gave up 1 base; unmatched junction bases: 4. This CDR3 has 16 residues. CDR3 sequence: CAISEELAGAQETQYF. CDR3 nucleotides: TGTGCCATCAGTGAAGAACTAGCGGGGGCCCAAGAGACCCAGTACTTC.